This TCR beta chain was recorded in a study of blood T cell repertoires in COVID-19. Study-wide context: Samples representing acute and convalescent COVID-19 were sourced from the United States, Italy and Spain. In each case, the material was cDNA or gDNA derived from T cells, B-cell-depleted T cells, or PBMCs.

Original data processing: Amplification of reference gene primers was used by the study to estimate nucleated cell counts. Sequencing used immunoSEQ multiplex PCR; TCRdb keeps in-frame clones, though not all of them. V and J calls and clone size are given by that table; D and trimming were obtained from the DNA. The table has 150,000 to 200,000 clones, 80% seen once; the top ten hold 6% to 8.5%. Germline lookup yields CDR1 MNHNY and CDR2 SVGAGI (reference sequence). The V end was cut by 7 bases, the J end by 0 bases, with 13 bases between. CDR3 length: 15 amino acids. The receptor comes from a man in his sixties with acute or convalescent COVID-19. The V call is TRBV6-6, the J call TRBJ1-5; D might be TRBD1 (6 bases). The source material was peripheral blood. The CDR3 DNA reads TGTGCCAGCACGTCGAGGGGGACTAGCAATCAGCCCCAGCATTTT. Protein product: CASTSRGTSNQPQHF.